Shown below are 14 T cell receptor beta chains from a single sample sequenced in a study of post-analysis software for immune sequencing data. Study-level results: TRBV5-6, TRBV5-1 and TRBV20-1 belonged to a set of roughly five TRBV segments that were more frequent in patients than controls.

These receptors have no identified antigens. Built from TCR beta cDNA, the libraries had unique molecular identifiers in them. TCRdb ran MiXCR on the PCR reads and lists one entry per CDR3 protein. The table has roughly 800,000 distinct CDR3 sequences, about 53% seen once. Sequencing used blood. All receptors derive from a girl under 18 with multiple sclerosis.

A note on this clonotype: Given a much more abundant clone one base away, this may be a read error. This chain's CDR3 is CASSQDPAGALNEQYF. In DNA, the CDR3 is TGTGCCAGCAGCCAAGATCCTGCGGGAGCTCTCAATGAGCAGTACTTC. The chain combines TRBV3-1 with TRBJ2-1, with 7 positions matching TRBD2. Matching the DNA end better, TRBJ2-7 makes the J call doubtful. The CDR3 has 16 residues. Germline V gene lookup returns CDR1 LGHDT and CDR2 YNNKEL (reference sequence).

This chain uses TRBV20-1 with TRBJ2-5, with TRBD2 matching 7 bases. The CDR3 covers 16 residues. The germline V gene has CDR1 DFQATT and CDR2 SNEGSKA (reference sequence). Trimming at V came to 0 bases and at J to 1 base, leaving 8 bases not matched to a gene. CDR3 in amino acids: CSARDWGGGIQETQYF. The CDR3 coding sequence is TGCAGTGCTAGAGATTGGGGGGGTGGGATCCAAGAGACCCAGTACTTC.

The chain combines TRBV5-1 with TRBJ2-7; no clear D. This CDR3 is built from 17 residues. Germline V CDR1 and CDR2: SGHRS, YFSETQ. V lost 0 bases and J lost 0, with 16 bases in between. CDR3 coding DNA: TGCGCCAGCAGCTTGGACCGTGGGCCCACTTTCTCCTACGAGCAGTACTTC. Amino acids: CASSLDRGPTFSYEQYF.

CDR3 DNA sequence: TGTGCCAGCTCCTCCCCGGGACGGATGTGGGCCGAGCAGTACTTC. It translates to CASSSPGRMWAEQYF. The chain recombines TRBV12-3 or TRBV12-4 with TRBJ2-5, with D perhaps being TRBD1 or TRBD2 (5 bases each). The J call could be wrong; TRBJ2-7 is a better fit for the DNA end. This CDR3 contains 15 residues.

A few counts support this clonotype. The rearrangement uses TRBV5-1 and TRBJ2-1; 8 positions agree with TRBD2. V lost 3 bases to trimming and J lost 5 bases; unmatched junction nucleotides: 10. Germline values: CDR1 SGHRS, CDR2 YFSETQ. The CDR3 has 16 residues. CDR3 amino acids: CASSSLSGGANNEQFF. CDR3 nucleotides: TGCGCCAGCAGCTCCCTCTCGGGGGGGGCCAACAATGAGCAGTTCTTC.

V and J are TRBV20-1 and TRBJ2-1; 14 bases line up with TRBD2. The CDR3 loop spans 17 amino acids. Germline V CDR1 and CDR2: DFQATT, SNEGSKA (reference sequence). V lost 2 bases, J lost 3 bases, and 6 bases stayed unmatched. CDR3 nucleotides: TGCAGTGCTAGACGACTAGCGGGAGGGCTACTCTACAATGAGCAGTTCTTC. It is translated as CSARRLAGGLLYNEQFF.

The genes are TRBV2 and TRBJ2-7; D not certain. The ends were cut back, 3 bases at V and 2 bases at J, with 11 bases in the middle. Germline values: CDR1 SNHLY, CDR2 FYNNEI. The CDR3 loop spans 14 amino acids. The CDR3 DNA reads TGTGCCAGCAGTGACGGCAAGGGCCCCTACGAGCAGTACTTC. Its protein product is CASSDGKGPYEQYF.

CDR3 nucleotide sequence: TGCAGCGTGGGGGACAGGGATATCACTGAAGCTTTCTTT. This codes for CSVGDRDITEAFF. This rearrangement joins TRBV29-1 to TRBJ1-1; 9 positions match TRBD1. The CDR3 sequence is 13 residues long. Germline CDR1 SQVTM, CDR2 ANQGSEA. With 6 bases clipped from V and 4 bases from J, the junction kept 6 bases outside the gene matches.

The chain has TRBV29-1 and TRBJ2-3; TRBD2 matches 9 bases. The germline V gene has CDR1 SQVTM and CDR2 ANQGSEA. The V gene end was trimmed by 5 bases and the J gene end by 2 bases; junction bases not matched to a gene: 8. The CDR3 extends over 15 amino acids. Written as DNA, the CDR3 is TGCAGCGTTCCGGGGGGCGGGAGGGCCACAGATACGCAGTATTTT. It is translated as CSVPGGGRATDTQYF.

This CDR3 is CASSSQDALRRGEQFF. CDR3 nucleotide sequence: TGTGCCAGCAGCTCCCAGGACGCTCTAAGGCGGGGTGAGCAGTTCTTC. V usage is TRBV9 and J usage is TRBJ2-1, with TRBD2 as a possible D gene (6 bases). Trimming left V 4 bases short and J 9 bases short, with 23 bases between. This CDR3 region has 16 residues. Looked up from germline, CDR1 is SGDLS and CDR2 is YYNGEE.

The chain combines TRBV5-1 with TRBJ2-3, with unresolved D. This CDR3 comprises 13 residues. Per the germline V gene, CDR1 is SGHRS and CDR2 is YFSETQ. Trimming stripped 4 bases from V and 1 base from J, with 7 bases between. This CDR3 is CASSQDGTDTQYF. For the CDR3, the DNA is TGCGCCAGCAGCCAGGACGGCACAGATACGCAGTATTTT.

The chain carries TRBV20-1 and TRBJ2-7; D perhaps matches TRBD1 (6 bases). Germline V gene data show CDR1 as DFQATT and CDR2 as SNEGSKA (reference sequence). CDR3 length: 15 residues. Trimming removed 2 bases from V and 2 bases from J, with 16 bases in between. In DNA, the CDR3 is TGCAGTGCTAGAACTACCGGGACACCAACCTACGAGCAGTACTTC. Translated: CSARTTGTPTYEQYF.

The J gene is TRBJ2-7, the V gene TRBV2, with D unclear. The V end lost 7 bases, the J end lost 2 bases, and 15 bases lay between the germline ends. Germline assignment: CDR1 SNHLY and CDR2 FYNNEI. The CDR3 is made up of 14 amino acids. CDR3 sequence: CASTYYHGPYEQYF. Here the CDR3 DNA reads TGTGCCAGCACCTACTACCACGGGCCCTACGAGCAGTACTTC.

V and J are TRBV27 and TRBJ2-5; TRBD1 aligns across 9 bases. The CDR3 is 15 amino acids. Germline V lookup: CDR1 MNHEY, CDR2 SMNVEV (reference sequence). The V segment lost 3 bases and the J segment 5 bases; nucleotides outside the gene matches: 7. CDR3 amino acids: CASSLGQGVIETQYF. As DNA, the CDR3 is TGTGCCAGCAGTTTGGGACAGGGAGTCATCGAGACCCAGTACTTC.